This T cell receptor beta chain was obtained from a study of T cells in Graves' hyperthyroidism and ophthalmopathy. The study, taken as a whole, reports: Among clonotypes expanded in thyroid above 0.001, most were also found in blood. By a 13 V-J model, ophthalmopathy was set apart from stable hyperthyroidism.

V shed 0 bases and J shed 4 bases, with 10 bases lying between them. The CDR3 loop spans 15 amino acids. Uncontrolled infection, other autoimmune disease, pregnancy or lactation disqualified patients from enrolment. RNA transcripts provided the source from which TCR beta CDR3 regions were amplified. First-round RT-PCR targeting the TCR CDR3 was performed with the HTBI primer set. TCRdb re-called the multiplex PCR reads through MiXCR, storing one row per CDR3 protein. The table lists 500,000 to 800,000 distinct CDR3 sequences, more than 12% of them singletons. There are many counts of this clonotype. Its target is unknown.

Sample: blood. This chain uses TRBV12-3 or TRBV12-4 with TRBJ1-5; TRBD1 might be the D (5 bases). This sequence originates from a woman between 50 and 59 years old with Graves' ophthalmopathy. DNA for the CDR3: TGTGCCAGCAGTTTAGCGGGGGACCGAAATCAGCCCCAGCATTTT. It yields the protein CASSLAGDRNQPQHF.